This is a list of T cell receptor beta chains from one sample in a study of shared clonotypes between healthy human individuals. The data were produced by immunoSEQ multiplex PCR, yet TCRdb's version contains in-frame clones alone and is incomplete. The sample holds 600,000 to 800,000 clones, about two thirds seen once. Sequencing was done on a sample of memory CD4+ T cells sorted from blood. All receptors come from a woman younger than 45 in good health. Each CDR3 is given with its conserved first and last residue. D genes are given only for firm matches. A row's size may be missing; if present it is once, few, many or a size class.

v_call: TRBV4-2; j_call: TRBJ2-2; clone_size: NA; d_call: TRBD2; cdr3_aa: CASSLEAGAAGELFF; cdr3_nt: TGTGCCAGCAGCCTCGAAGCGGGAGCGGCCGGGGAGCTGTTTTTT
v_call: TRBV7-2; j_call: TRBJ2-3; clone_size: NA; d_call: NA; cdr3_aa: CASSLVQRPGDTQYF; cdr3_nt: TGTGCCAGCAGCTTAGTCCAGCGGCCCGGAGATACGCAGTATTTT
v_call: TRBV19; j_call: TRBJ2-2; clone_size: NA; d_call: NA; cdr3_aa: CASSIQGTNTGELFF; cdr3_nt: TGTGCCAGTAGTATACAGGGGACGAACACCGGGGAGCTGTTTTTT
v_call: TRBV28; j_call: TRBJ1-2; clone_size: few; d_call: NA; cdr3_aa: CASSNDYGYTF; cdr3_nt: TGTGCCAGCAGTAATGACTATGGCTACACCTTC
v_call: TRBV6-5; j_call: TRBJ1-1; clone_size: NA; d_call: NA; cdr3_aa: CASSYGAHRNTEAFF; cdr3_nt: TGTGCCAGCAGTTACGGGGCGCACAGGAACACTGAAGCTTTCTTT
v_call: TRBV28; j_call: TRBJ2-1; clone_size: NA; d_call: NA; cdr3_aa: CASSKSAIYSYNEQFF; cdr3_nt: TGTGCCAGCAGTAAATCAGCGATCTACTCCTACAATGAGCAGTTCTTC
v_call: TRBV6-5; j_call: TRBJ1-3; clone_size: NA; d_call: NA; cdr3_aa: CASSYSMTVGNTIYF; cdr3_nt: TGTGCCAGCAGTTACTCGATGACCGTTGGAAACACCATATATTTT
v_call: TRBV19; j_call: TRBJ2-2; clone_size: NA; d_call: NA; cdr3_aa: CASSMWGTGELFF; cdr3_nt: TGTGCCAGTAGTATGTGGGGCACCGGGGAGCTGTTTTTT
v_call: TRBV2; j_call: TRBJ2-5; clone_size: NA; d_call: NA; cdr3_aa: CASSTGYQETQYF; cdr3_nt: TGTGCCAGCTCCACCGGGTACCAAGAGACCCAGTACTTC
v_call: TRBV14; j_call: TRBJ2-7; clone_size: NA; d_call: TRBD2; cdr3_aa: CASSQDGLAGDSELPPPAPYEQYF; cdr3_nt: TGTGCCAGCAGCCAAGATGGGTTAGCGGGAGATTCTGAGTTACCCCCACCAGCGCCCTACGAGCAGTACTTC
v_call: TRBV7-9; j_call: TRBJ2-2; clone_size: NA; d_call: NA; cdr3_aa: CASSWLEDTGELFF; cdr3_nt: TGTGCCAGCAGCTGGCTAGAGGACACCGGGGAGCTGTTTTTT
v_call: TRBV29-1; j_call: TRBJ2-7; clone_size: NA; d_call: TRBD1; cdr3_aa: CSVRTGVEEQYF; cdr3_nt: TGCAGCGTCCGGACAGGGGTGGAAGAGCAGTACTTC
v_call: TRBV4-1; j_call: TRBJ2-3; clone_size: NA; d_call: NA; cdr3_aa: CASSQRTTGETDTQYF; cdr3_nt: TGCGCCAGCAGCCAGAGAACAACCGGGGAGACAGATACGCAGTATTTT
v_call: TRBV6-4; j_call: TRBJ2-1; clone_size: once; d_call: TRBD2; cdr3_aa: CASSDSRSGRLAGGPRSYNEQFF; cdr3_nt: TGTGCCAGCAGTGACTCTAGAAGTGGGCGACTAGCGGGAGGGCCCCGCTCCTACAATGAGCAGTTCTTC
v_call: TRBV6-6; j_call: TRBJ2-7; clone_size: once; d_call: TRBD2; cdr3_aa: CASSSAGDEQYF; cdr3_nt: TGTGCCAGCAGCTCAGCGGGAGACGAGCAGTACTTC